This T cell receptor (beta chain) was identified during a study of T cell responses to AZD1222 COVID-19 vaccine. Study results and caveats: Scientists sampled the repertoires only once the peak T cell response had passed. Females made up more of the donors, who were largely white British, and clonal diversity may have come out too low. Among vaccine-associated CD4 TCRs, coverage spanned spike, with dominance at 160-218 and 743-854.

Sequenced by immunoSEQ multiplex PCR; TCRdb stores in-frame clones only, minus some. The table includes roughly 40,000 clones, approximately 89% detected once. About this clone itself: No antigen is known for it.

Sequenced here: peripheral blood, sampled 28 days after the second AZD1222 dose. This sequence originates from an adult who received the AZD1222 COVID-19 vaccine.

DNA of the CDR3: TGTGCCAGCAGCTTAGGTCGGAGGCAGGCCCGTGAAGCTTTCTTT. Its translation: CASSLGRRQAREAFF. The chain is built from TRBV7-2 and TRBJ1-1, with D unresolved. The V gene's germline CDR1 is SGHTA and CDR2 FQGNSA. The V and J ends lost 1 base and 7 bases respectively, with 16 bases between them. The CDR3 covers 15 residues. Complete variable domain (other parts from reference TRBV7-2 and TRBJ1-1): GAGVSQSPSNKVTEKGKDVELRCDPISGHTALYWYRQSLGQGLEFLIYFQGNSAPDKSGLPSDRFSAERTGGSVSTLTIQRTQQEDSAVYLCASSLGRRQAREAFFGQGTRLTVV.